This record covers a single T cell receptor (beta chain). Its specificity is not known. Germline assignment: CDR1 SGHVS and CDR2 FQNEAQ. The CDR3 contains 17 residues. The trim removed 2 bases at V and 0 bases at J, leaving 7 bases unmatched. The authors incorporated unique molecular identifiers into the TCR beta cDNA libraries. TCRdb used MiXCR to reprocess the PCR reads, holding one entry per CDR3 protein. The sample has about 810,000 distinct CDR3 sequences, roughly 58% seen once. The sample comes from a study of post-analysis software for immune sequencing data. Study conclusions and caveats: Elevated frequency relative to controls characterized four or five TRBV segments in patients, TRBV5-6, TRBV5-1 and TRBV20-1 among them.

The material sequenced was blood. This chain connects TRBV7-8 to TRBJ2-7, with 10 bases that match TRBD2. This sequence was found in a girl aged 10 to 17 with multiple sclerosis. The CDR3 DNA reads as TGTGCCAGCAGCTTAACTACTGAGCGGGGGGGCTCCTACGAGCAGTACTTC. This encodes CASSLTTERGGSYEQYF.